This is a list of T cell receptor beta chains from one sample in a study of CD8 T cells in ankylosing spondylitis. TCRdb analysed the 5' RACE reads with MiXCR anew, one entry per CDR3 protein. This sample carries approximately 550,000 distinct CDR3 sequences, 9.5% to 15% of them seen once, and the ten largest clones take about 6.8%. Sequencing used blood, either unsorted or a sorted T cell fraction (not recorded which). All receptors come from a male donor with ankylosing spondylitis. The CDR3 runs from the conserved cysteine through the conserved F or W. D genes are given only for firm matches. Rows may omit the clone size; those that give it use once, few, many or a size class.

V gene,D gene,clone size,J gene,CDR3 DNA,CDR3 protein
TRBV10-2,-,few,TRBJ1-1,TGCGCCAGCAGTGGGCGGCCGAACACTGAAGCTTTCTTT,CASSGRPNTEAFF
TRBV20-1,-,-,TRBJ1-1,TGCAGTGCTAGAGCTCTGCCAGGGGACAACACTGAAGCTTTCTTT,CSARALPGDNTEAFF
TRBV6-1,TRBD1,few,TRBJ2-4,TGTGCCAGCAGTGAATGGGCAGGGGGTGCGACAAAAACAATTCAGTACTTC,CASSEWAGGATKTIQYF
TRBV24-1,-,few,TRBJ2-1,TGTGCCACCAGTGGGGGCCATCGGTCCTACAATGAGCAGTTCTTC,CATSGGHRSYNEQFF
TRBV24-1,-,-,TRBJ1-4,TGTGCCACCAGTGACCCGGGACACGGAGGGGAAAAACTGTTTTTT,CATSDPGHGGEKLFF
TRBV20-1,TRBD2,few,TRBJ2-1,TGCAGTGCTAGAGGGGGACTAGCTGGCTCCTACAATGAGCAGTTCTTC,CSARGGLAGSYNEQFF
TRBV5-1,-,few,TRBJ2-1,TGCGCCAGCAGCTTCCGGGACTCTGAGCAGTTCTTC,CASSFRDSEQFF
TRBV20-1,TRBD1,-,TRBJ1-2,TGCAGTGCTAGGAGACAGGGCCATGGCTACACCTTC,CSARRQGHGYTF
TRBV20-1,TRBD2,-,TRBJ2-3,TGCAGTGCTAGCGGAGATAGCGGGACTCCCACAGATACGCAGTATTTT,CSASGDSGTPTDTQYF
TRBV29-1,-,-,TRBJ1-2,TGCAGCGTTGCTCTGGGACTGGGCTATGGCTACACCTTC,CSVALGLGYGYTF
TRBV7-2,-,-,TRBJ2-2,TGTGCCAGCAGCTTAGGGGGGCTGGAGGGGACCGGGGAGCTGTTTTTT,CASSLGGLEGTGELFF
TRBV21-1,-,few,TRBJ2-3,TGTGCCAGTTCAGGGGGGCCCACAGATACGCAGTATTTT,CASSGGPTDTQYF
TRBV6-1,-,-,TRBJ1-4,TGTGCCAGCAGGGAACATACTACTGAAAAACTGTTTTTT,CASREHTTEKLFF
TRBV10-3,-,many,TRBJ1-1,TGTGCCATCAGTGAGATATATGAGGGGACTGAAGCTTTCTTT,CAISEIYEGTEAFF
TRBV2,-,-,TRBJ2-5,TGTGCCAGCACTAGGGCGTACCAAGAGACCCAGTACTTC,CASTRAYQETQYF
TRBV12-3/TRBV12-4,-,-,TRBJ2-5,TGTGCCAGCAGTTTAAGTTTGGGAGCAGAGACCCAGTACTTC,CASSLSLGAETQYF
TRBV12-3/TRBV12-4,-,many,TRBJ1-1,TGTGCCAGCAGCCCTGGGAGGGGGTGGGACGGCACTGAAGCTTTCTTT,CASSPGRGWDGTEAFF
TRBV24-1,TRBD1,-,TRBJ2-7,TGTGCCACCCAAGACAGGGCCTTCGAGCAGTACTTC,CATQDRAFEQYF
TRBV6-1,-,-,TRBJ2-3,TGTGCCAGCAGTCCATCGTACCCGGACAGTTCCACAGATACGCAGTATTTT,CASSPSYPDSSTDTQYF
TRBV20-1,-,-,TRBJ2-3,TGCAGTGCTAGAGCGGCCTGGGATACGCAGTATTTT,CSARAAWDTQYF
TRBV12-3/TRBV12-4,-,few,TRBJ1-5,TGTGCCAGCAGCCTGGCCCATCAGCCCCAGCATTTT,CASSLAHQPQHF
TRBV21-1,-,-,TRBJ2-2,TGTGCCAGCAGCAAAGTGGGTCGTGTTGAGGAACAGGCGAACACCGGGGAGCTGTTTTTT,CASSKVGRVEEQANTGELFF
TRBV29-1,TRBD1,few,TRBJ1-2,TGCAGCGTTGGCCGGGACAGGGGCGCCTCGGGTGGCTACACCTTC,CSVGRDRGASGGYTF
TRBV11-2,-,-,TRBJ1-2,TGTGCCAGCAGTCCCGGACAGTTTAACTATGGCTACACCTTC,CASSPGQFNYGYTF
TRBV20-1,-,-,TRBJ1-1,TGCAGTGCCCAATCTGATATCTCAGCTTTCTTT,CSAQSDISAFF
TRBV20-1,-,few,TRBJ1-2,TGCAGTGCTAAACCCACTTTTAACTATGGCTACACCTTC,CSAKPTFNYGYTF
TRBV13,TRBD2,-,TRBJ2-7,TGTGCCAGCAGCCCTGCGGGAGTACGAAGGGAGCAGTACTTC,CASSPAGVRREQYF
TRBV12-3/TRBV12-4,TRBD1,few,TRBJ1-6,TGTGCCAGCAGTTTGTGGGACAGGCCAAATTCACCCCTCCACTTT,CASSLWDRPNSPLHF
TRBV24-1,TRBD1,many,TRBJ2-5,TGTGCCACCAGTGACTCCGGGACAGCGAGGCAGGAGACCCAGTACTTC,CATSDSGTARQETQYF
TRBV9,TRBD2,few,TRBJ2-1,TGTGCCAGCAGCCTAGGGGGGACTAGCTTATACAATGAGCAGTTCTTC,CASSLGGTSLYNEQFF
TRBV27,-,few,TRBJ2-1,TGTGCCAGCAGTCCGCATTCCCAGCGGACCTACAATGAGCAGTTCTTC,CASSPHSQRTYNEQFF
TRBV2,TRBD1,-,TRBJ2-6,TGTGCCAGCAGGCGGGACAGGTTCTCTGGGGCCTACGTCCTGACTTTC,CASRRDRFSGAYVLTF
TRBV12-3/TRBV12-4,TRBD2,many,TRBJ2-1,TGTGCCAGCAGCTACAGCGGGAGGGCCCATGAGCAGTTCTTC,CASSYSGRAHEQFF
TRBV6-2/TRBV6-3,-,few,TRBJ1-2,TGTGCCAGCAAGCAGAGTACGTCCTATGGCTACACCTTC,CASKQSTSYGYTF
TRBV18,-,few,TRBJ2-5,TGTGCCAGCTCACCATCCCTCGTGGAGACCCAGTACTTC,CASSPSLVETQYF
TRBV2,TRBD1,-,TRBJ1-2,TGTGCCGGTCGACAGGGGCCCTACTATGGCTACACCTTC,CAGRQGPYYGYTF
TRBV11-1,TRBD2,few,TRBJ2-1,TGTGCCAGCAGCTTTTCACCGGGACTAGCGGGAGGGCGCCATGAGGGTAATGAGCAGTTCTTC,CASSFSPGLAGGRHEGNEQFF
TRBV18,-,few,TRBJ2-2,TGTGCCAGCTCACCTTACGGGACATCGAACACCGGGGAGCTGTTTTTT,CASSPYGTSNTGELFF
TRBV5-1,-,few,TRBJ1-2,TGCGCCAGCAGGGCCGAACGGGGTTCTAACTATGGCTACACCTTC,CASRAERGSNYGYTF
TRBV29-1,-,many,TRBJ2-1,TGCAGCGTCCTTAGGAGAGATGAGCAGTTCTTC,CSVLRRDEQFF
TRBV6-1,TRBD2,once,TRBJ2-7,TGTGCCAGCAGCGTGAGGGGTGCTAGCGGGAGGGCCAATCGCAACGAGCAGTACTTC,CASSVRGASGRANRNEQYF
TRBV2,-,-,TRBJ2-1,TGTGCCAGCAGTGGGGGACCTCAAGGGGTGGATGAGCAGTTCTTC,CASSGGPQGVDEQFF
TRBV7-2,TRBD2,-,TRBJ2-2,TGTGCCAGCAGCTTAAAAGCCGGGGGGACCGGGGCTCTGTTTTTT,CASSLKAGGTGALFF
TRBV3-1,TRBD2,few,TRBJ2-1,TGTGCCAGCAGCCAAGATGCTAGCGGGAGCGGTGAGCAGTTCTTC,CASSQDASGSGEQFF
TRBV7-2,-,many,TRBJ1-5,TGTGCCAGCAGCCAAAGCAATCAGCCCCAGCATTTT,CASSQSNQPQHF
TRBV2,-,-,TRBJ1-6,TGTGCCAGCAGGGGGGATAATTCACCCCTCCACTTT,CASRGDNSPLHF
TRBV4-1,-,-,TRBJ1-5,TGCGCCAGCAGCCAAGAGCAGGGCCAGCCCCAGCATTTT,CASSQEQGQPQHF
TRBV5-1,TRBD1,few,TRBJ2-2,TGCGCCAGCAGCTTGTTTCCAGGACAGGTGAACACCGGGGAGCTGTTTTTT,CASSLFPGQVNTGELFF
TRBV5-1,-,-,TRBJ2-1,TGCGCCAGCGAAATTGGGGGCGCAGCGGGAAATGAGCAGTTCTTC,CASEIGGAAGNEQFF
TRBV12-3/TRBV12-4,TRBD1,few,TRBJ1-2,TGTGCCAGCAGTCAGGTCTTTAGGACAGGGGATGGCTACACCTTC,CASSQVFRTGDGYTF
TRBV20-1,-,-,TRBJ1-1,TGCAGTGCTAGACGGGGGGCCATGAACACTGAAGCTTTCTTT,CSARRGAMNTEAFF
TRBV3-1,-,few,TRBJ1-1,TGTGCCAGCAGCCCCGGGGGGGGATTCCTAGAAGCTTTCTTT,CASSPGGGFLEAFF
TRBV6-2/TRBV6-3,-,-,TRBJ1-2,TGTGCCAGCAGTTCGGGCCAGTGGGGGCATCGGGGCTACACCTTC,CASSSGQWGHRGYTF
TRBV11-3,TRBD2,-,TRBJ2-1,TGTGCCAGCAGCCGGGGGGTTTTAGGCTACAATGAGCAGTTCTTC,CASSRGVLGYNEQFF